The present entry profiles one TCR beta chain with its context. Its cognate antigen has yet to be identified. No base-level quality is on record; no much larger clone is a single base apart. The data derive from a study of cytomegalovirus exposure and HLA in healthy donors (dated by TCRdb to the late 2010s). Notes on the research overall: An earlier analysis of 587 of the donors reported 250 to 300 Gb of sequence data and roughly 110 million unique TCR beta sequences from 150 million to 200 million T cells. Roughly 300 gigabases of sequencing data and 80 million or so unique TCR sequences were included in an early release covering about 620 HLA-typed donors. The genetic ancestry cluster associated with self-reported Caucasian donors included about four fifths of the roughly 400 genotyped donors. The study aimed to test whether signatures of past pathogen exposure could be identified by cataloging public T cell receptors. The study used immunosequencing to profile the T cell repertoires of under 700 subjects and linked those repertoires to cytomegalovirus serostatus. Along with the roughly 700-subject first cohort, a separate validation cohort of over 90 different subjects was used. To predict cytomegalovirus infection status, the study combined high-throughput TCR immunosequencing, statistical association of individual TCRs with disease status, and machine learning. A later analysis re-analyzed previously published TCR beta repertoires from 600 to 850 donors and added high-resolution HLA genotyping to study TCR occurrence patterns. Rather than drawing on any new phenotypic data, the later analysis identified candidate immune exposures from TCR beta sequences and the way those sequences occurred across donors. To decide whether each TCR beta V gene segment behaved as functional or pseudogenic, an earlier analysis of some 580 of the donors relied on high-throughput TCR beta sequencing. Alongside the repertoire data, information on donor age, sex, ethnicity and CMV serostatus was compiled. A later genetic analysis took genome-wide SNP genotypes for about 65% of the 666 donors and used that subset as a discovery cohort. Every discovery cohort repertoire had been produced on one sequencing platform. HLA typing included class I and class II loci at four-digit resolution. Typing coverage varied by locus: roughly 629-640 donors for A, B, C, DRB1 and DQB1; roughly 500 for DQA1; more than 600 for DPA1; approximately 470 for DPB1. Four or five DR-DQ haplotypes were handled as single units for association and clustering because linkage in the cohort was strong. Among around 400 genotyped donors of the cohort, an average of around 250,000 unique TCR beta nucleotide sequences was sequenced per donor, of which about 18% were non-productive.

What the study reported, not specific to this receptor: At a false discovery rate of 0.05, a later analysis linked about 16,000 TCR beta sequences to specific HLA alleles. HLA typing was unavailable for some donors at each locus, so association tests used only the typed subset. CMV serostatus was the only immune exposure information available for the cohort. While some public TCRs were present in many individuals, most TCR sequences turned up only very rarely across donors. Compared with equally common non-associated chains, HLA-associated TCR beta chains in a later analysis were more clonally expanded and had lower generation probabilities. The sequencing pipeline was judged likely to have produced a cluster of highly shared sequence variants as a technical artifact. An earlier analysis of approximately 600 of the donors showed that most TCR beta V segments appeared in productive rearrangements either about 87% or about 30% of the time, which broadly matched IMGT annotations. The earlier analysis of nearly 600 of the donors excluded roughly 16 rarely observed V segments, including chromosome 9 orphons, because counts were too low. The classifier was reported to diagnose cytomegalovirus status with high specificity and sensitivity in both the original cohort and the validation cohort. The authors suggested that the approach could potentially be generalized to other disease states and immunological phenotypes. In a later analysis, the rate of TCR association differed among HLA loci, with DRB1 alleles having the most associated TCRs and HLA-C alleles having the fewest. A further reported finding was that TCR beta sequences accurately predicted the HLA-A and HLA-B alleles for most subjects in the first cohort. V-gene and J-gene trimming of TCR beta chains was associated with a missense DCLRE1C variant in a later genetic analysis, and the association was replicated in an independent cohort. A few of the identified cytomegalovirus-associated TCR beta chains were confirmed in vitro to be specific for cytomegalovirus antigens. Only TCR beta chains were sequenced in this cohort, and the absence of alpha or paired-chain data limited detectable features. A later analysis reported that several top co-occurrence clusters appeared linked to parvovirus B19, influenza, CMV and Epstein-Barr virus. A total of fewer than 200 TCR beta chains were listed by the study as associated with cytomegalovirus. Linkage disequilibrium might explain the correlated functional status among segregating V segments, but an unknown experimental factor could not be ruled out. Some IMGT-functional V segments, including TRBV6-2 and TRBV6-3, could not be distinguished by the 87-base-pair reads and were therefore excluded. According to a later genetic analysis, donors in an Asian-associated ancestry cluster had fewer N-insertions in productive TCRs than the roughly 700-donor mean. Assigning TCR associations to individual alleles was difficult when HLA alleles, especially DR and DQ, strongly co-occurred. According to a later analysis, most CMV-associated TCR beta chains appeared to be HLA-restricted, and the HLA associations seemed to be driven largely by CMV exposure. Sequencing depth was assumed to be roughly uniform across donors in the presence/absence analyses, though that assumption may not hold.

The CDR1 and CDR2 encoded by the germline V gene are LGHNA and YSLEER. Taken from cysteine to phenylalanine, the CDR3 has 15 residues. Solely the CDR3 DNA is kept, with 45 bases framed from the first base. The V and J ends are trimmed by 4 bases and 0 bases, leaving 12 bases between them. The library was obtained by the immunoSEQ multiplex PCR assay. For the multiplex PCR, a mixture combining 60 forward primers for TCR Vbeta segments and 13 reverse primers for TCR Jbeta segments was used. The CDR3 region of rearranged TCR beta genes was amplified from genomic DNA by a multiplex PCR assay. On the Illumina HiSeq System, the amplified TCR beta libraries were sequenced as 87-base-pair reads. Processing in the source paper ran as follows. A later analysis tallied about 77 million unique TCR beta chains across the roughly 610 repertoires, and about 12 million of those chains were shared by two or more donors. Raw reads were error-corrected and collapsed into unique sequences by a nearest-neighbor algorithm in which closely related sequences were merged to remove PCR and sequencing errors. To assign V, D and J gene segments, CDR3 sequences were aligned to IMGT reference sequences. For a sequence to be retained, a match of at least six nucleotides was required to both a V gene segment and a J gene segment. A rearrangement counted as productive if the CDR3 had no stop codons and remained in frame with V and J, and every other rearrangement counted as non-productive. Following IMGT convention, CDR3 was defined as the stretch from the second conserved V-encoded cysteine to the conserved J-encoded phenylalanine. The earlier analysis of 550 to 650 of the donors excluded any sequence lacking an unambiguous match to a single V gene segment. In an earlier analysis of some 590 of the donors, V segments were called functional above 56.7% productive rearrangements and were called segregating when the between-donor standard deviation exceeded 5%. To diagnose cytomegalovirus status from the catalog of TCR beta chain sequences, a statistical classification framework was built. V and J gene assignment, in a later analysis, came from comparing TCR nucleotide sequences with IMGT/GENE-DB human TR gene sequences. Using the TCRdist pipeline, a later analysis assigned CDR3 sequences along with most-parsimonious VDJ recombination scenarios. In a later analysis, each TCR beta chain was defined by its CDR3 amino acid sequence together with its V-gene family, and reads lacking a unique V-gene family were excluded. A later analysis removed roughly 590 highly shared, low-generation-probability nucleotide sequences to deal with suspected cross-contamination and a sequencing artifact. For each public chain, a later analysis derived a clonal expansion index from normalized ranks of inferred template counts within each repertoire. In a later analysis, generation probabilities were computed using a VDJ recombination model fitted to out-of-frame rearrangements, and the results were checked against IGoR. A later analysis scored TCR-TCR, TCR-HLA and TCR-CMV co-occurrence with hypergeometric tests, applying a repertoire-size bias correction to TCR pairs. To estimate false discovery rates, a later analysis permuted the HLA or CMV assignments 20 times. In a later analysis, co-occurring TCRs were grouped with DBSCAN, and TCRdist sequence similarity was added when clustering was performed within HLA-allele-positive subsets. Repertoires with fewer than 30,000 or more than 120,000 public chains, plus five repertoires with anomalous nucleotide sharing, were excluded from co-occurrence clustering. Entries here come from immuneACCESS through TCRdb and include only in-frame sequences with V and J called. Some clones fail to appear in such tables; in the studies checked, an unresolved V gene covers under half of the shortfall, and the cause of the remainder is unknown. V, J and clone size are those of that table, while D and trimming were read from the DNA. The sample table contains 140,000 or so clones; only one count was recorded for approximately 81% of them. The ten top clones hold about 4.1% of the sample.

The cohort was made up of 666 healthy bone marrow donors. At the time of sampling, all cohort members were nominally healthy, though unrecorded immune exposures were likely present. The donor tested CMV seropositive, placing the donor among the approximately 290 seropositive members of the cohort. Each donor provided a peripheral blood sample, and peripheral blood mononuclear cells were used for TCR beta sequencing. Genomic DNA extraction from the blood cell samples was performed with the Qiagen DNeasy Blood Extraction Kit. This sequence was found in a woman between 35 and 50 years old in good health and CMV-seropositive. Sequences were obtained from PBMCs. The chain is encoded by TRBV4-3 joined to TRBJ1-1, and possibly TRBD1, on 6 matching bases. The DNA sequence is TGCGCCAGCAGCCCACGGACAGCGATGAACACTGAAGCTTTCTTT. Its protein reads: CASSPRTAMNTEAFF.